These T cell receptor beta chains were read from a single sample in a study of chemoradiotherapy in HPV16-positive cancers. Sequencing was performed with immunoSEQ multiplex PCR; in TCRdb, only in-frame clones are kept and a portion is missing. The sample has about 20,000 clones; around two thirds are singletons. This material was collected from a patient who underwent chemoradiotherapy. The receptors come from a human donor with HPV-associated anogenital cancer. The CDR3 runs from the conserved cysteine through the conserved F or W. The order of the fields is CDR3 length, J gene, D gene, V gene, clone size, CDR3 protein, CDR3 DNA. The D gene is left open where the match is weak. Not every row has a clone size; where given, it reads once, few, many or a size class.

cdr3_length: 14
j_call: TRBJ1-1
d_call: .
v_call: TRBV7-9
clone_size: .
cdr3_aa: CASSLVGMNTEAFF
cdr3_nt: TGTGCCAGCAGCTTAGTGGGTATGAACACTGAAGCTTTCTTT

cdr3_length: 15
j_call: TRBJ1-6
d_call: .
v_call: TRBV28
clone_size: .
cdr3_aa: CASSSGRRVNSPLHF
cdr3_nt: TGTGCCAGCAGCTCGGGACGCAGGGTAAATTCACCCCTCCACTTT

cdr3_length: 15
j_call: TRBJ1-6
d_call: .
v_call: TRBV28
clone_size: .
cdr3_aa: CASILGRSYNSPLHF
cdr3_nt: TGTGCCAGCATTTTAGGACGGTCCTATAATTCACCCCTCCACTTT

cdr3_length: 16
j_call: TRBJ1-1
d_call: .
v_call: TRBV5-6
clone_size: .
cdr3_aa: CASSLYFSQGDTEAFF
cdr3_nt: TGTGCCAGCAGCTTATACTTCTCCCAGGGAGACACTGAAGCTTTCTTT

cdr3_length: 15
j_call: TRBJ1-4
d_call: TRBD1
v_call: TRBV6-1
clone_size: .
cdr3_aa: CASSELEGAGEKLFF
cdr3_nt: TGTGCCAGCAGTGAACTAGAGGGGGCGGGAGAAAAACTGTTTTTT

cdr3_length: 14
j_call: TRBJ1-5
d_call: .
v_call: TRBV7-8
clone_size: .
cdr3_aa: CASSLADRYQPQHF
cdr3_nt: TGTGCCAGCAGCTTAGCAGACAGATATCAGCCCCAGCATTTT

cdr3_length: 15
j_call: TRBJ2-5
d_call: .
v_call: TRBV5-1
clone_size: .
cdr3_aa: CASSLEGQSQETQYF
cdr3_nt: TGCGCCAGCAGCTTGGAGGGACAAAGCCAAGAGACCCAGTACTTC

cdr3_length: 15
j_call: TRBJ2-5
d_call: .
v_call: TRBV9
clone_size: .
cdr3_aa: CASSVDEGVRETQYF
cdr3_nt: TGTGCCAGCAGCGTAGATGAGGGAGTCAGGGAGACCCAGTACTTC

cdr3_length: 17
j_call: TRBJ2-5
d_call: .
v_call: TRBV5-4
clone_size: .
cdr3_aa: CASSFPGRGGSSETQYF
cdr3_nt: TGTGCCAGCAGCTTTCCGGGTCGGGGAGGTTCCAGTGAGACCCAGTACTTC

cdr3_length: 13
j_call: TRBJ2-7
d_call: .
v_call: TRBV28
clone_size: .
cdr3_aa: CASRLRPGYEQYF
cdr3_nt: TGTGCCAGCAGGTTACGACCCGGCTACGAGCAGTACTTC

cdr3_length: 19
j_call: TRBJ1-3
d_call: TRBD1
v_call: TRBV7-8
clone_size: few
cdr3_aa: CASTKRPDRARASGNTIYF
cdr3_nt: TGTGCCAGCACAAAAAGACCGGACAGGGCCCGAGCCTCTGGAAACACCATATATTTT

cdr3_length: 18
j_call: TRBJ2-3
d_call: .
v_call: TRBV28
clone_size: .
cdr3_aa: CASSPDRRAGRWTDTQYF
cdr3_nt: TGTGCCAGCAGTCCCGACAGGAGGGCAGGGAGGTGGACAGATACGCAGTATTTT

cdr3_length: 15
j_call: TRBJ1-5
d_call: TRBD1
v_call: TRBV15
clone_size: .
cdr3_aa: CATSRDPGGGQPQHF
cdr3_nt: TGTGCCACCAGCAGAGATCCAGGGGGCGGTCAGCCCCAGCATTTT

cdr3_length: 15
j_call: TRBJ2-3
d_call: TRBD2
v_call: TRBV2
clone_size: .
cdr3_aa: CARSQGTSGRDTQYF
cdr3_nt: TGTGCCAGGAGCCAAGGGACTAGCGGGAGGGATACGCAGTATTTT

cdr3_length: 15
j_call: TRBJ2-5
d_call: .
v_call: TRBV5-1
clone_size: .
cdr3_aa: CASRLTGRGQETQYF
cdr3_nt: TGCGCCAGTCGACTTACAGGCCGGGGTCAAGAGACCCAGTACTTC

cdr3_length: 13
j_call: TRBJ1-2
d_call: .
v_call: TRBV28
clone_size: .
cdr3_aa: CASSSPPGAGYTF
cdr3_nt: TGTGCCAGCAGTTCCCCTCCGGGGGCGGGCTACACCTTC

cdr3_length: 14
j_call: TRBJ1-6
d_call: .
v_call: TRBV14
clone_size: .
cdr3_aa: CASSQGLLTSPLHF
cdr3_nt: TGTGCCAGCAGCCAAGGTCTGTTAACTTCACCCCTCCACTTT

cdr3_length: 15
j_call: TRBJ2-2
d_call: TRBD2
v_call: TRBV19
clone_size: few
cdr3_aa: CASSRLAGNTGELFF
cdr3_nt: TGTGCCAGTAGCAGACTAGCGGGGAACACCGGGGAGCTGTTTTTT

cdr3_length: 13
j_call: TRBJ2-2
d_call: TRBD1
v_call: TRBV7-2
clone_size: .
cdr3_aa: CASSSTGSGELFF
cdr3_nt: TGTGCCAGCAGCTCGACAGGGTCCGGGGAGCTGTTTTTT

cdr3_length: 17
j_call: TRBJ1-2
d_call: TRBD1
v_call: TRBV28
clone_size: .
cdr3_aa: CASRNSGDRDLNYGYTF
cdr3_nt: TGTGCCAGCAGGAACTCCGGGGACAGAGATCTTAACTATGGCTACACCTTC

cdr3_length: 13
j_call: TRBJ2-4
d_call: .
v_call: TRBV29-1
clone_size: .
cdr3_aa: CSVEGQGKNIQYF
cdr3_nt: TGCAGCGTTGAGGGTCAGGGGAAAAACATTCAGTACTTC

cdr3_length: 20
j_call: TRBJ2-1
d_call: TRBD2
v_call: TRBV12-5
clone_size: .
cdr3_aa: CASGFKPGTSGGDFYNEQFF
cdr3_nt: TGTGCTAGTGGTTTCAAACCCGGGACTAGCGGAGGGGATTTCTACAATGAGCAGTTCTTC

cdr3_length: 15
j_call: TRBJ1-3
d_call: .
v_call: TRBV5-8
clone_size: .
cdr3_aa: CASSLAALNVNTIYF
cdr3_nt: TGTGCCAGCAGCTTGGCAGCCCTCAATGTAAACACCATATATTTT

cdr3_length: 12
j_call: TRBJ2-7
d_call: .
v_call: TRBV29-1
clone_size: once
cdr3_aa: CSVWDIPYEQYF
cdr3_nt: TGCAGCGTCTGGGACATCCCCTACGAGCAGTACTTC

cdr3_length: 19
j_call: TRBJ2-7
d_call: TRBD2
v_call: TRBV5-1
clone_size: .
cdr3_aa: CASSLSSGLAGAPSYEQYF
cdr3_nt: TGCGCCAGCAGCTTGTCGTCGGGACTAGCGGGAGCACCATCCTACGAGCAGTACTTC

cdr3_length: 12
j_call: TRBJ1-4
d_call: .
v_call: TRBV10-2
clone_size: .
cdr3_aa: CASSTGGEKLFF
cdr3_nt: TGCGCCAGCTCTACTGGCGGTGAAAAACTGTTTTTT

cdr3_length: 16
j_call: TRBJ2-5
d_call: .
v_call: TRBV2
clone_size: .
cdr3_aa: CASSDIRTAGAKTQYF
cdr3_nt: TGTGCCAGCAGTGACATACGAACCGCGGGGGCAAAGACCCAGTACTTC

cdr3_length: 14
j_call: TRBJ1-3
d_call: .
v_call: TRBV4-3
clone_size: .
cdr3_aa: CASSQASLESTIYF
cdr3_nt: TGCGCCAGCAGCCAAGCCTCTCTGGAAAGCACCATATATTTT

cdr3_length: 15
j_call: TRBJ2-5
d_call: .
v_call: TRBV19
clone_size: .
cdr3_aa: CASSMQGTRQETQYF
cdr3_nt: TGTGCCAGTAGTATGCAGGGGACCAGACAAGAGACCCAGTACTTC

cdr3_length: 17
j_call: TRBJ2-5
d_call: TRBD2
v_call: TRBV2
clone_size: .
cdr3_aa: CASSVEAGGGGGETQYF
cdr3_nt: TGTGCCAGCAGTGTGGAAGCGGGAGGAGGAGGGGGAGAGACCCAGTACTTC

cdr3_length: 16
j_call: TRBJ1-1
d_call: .
v_call: TRBV30
clone_size: once
cdr3_aa: CAWSVPRGLSSTEAFF
cdr3_nt: TGTGCCTGGAGTGTACCAAGGGGGTTATCATCCACTGAAGCTTTCTTT

cdr3_length: 15
j_call: TRBJ2-5
d_call: .
v_call: TRBV28
clone_size: few
cdr3_aa: CASSLGRYFQETQYF
cdr3_nt: TGTGCCAGCAGCTTGGGACGGTACTTCCAAGAGACCCAGTACTTC

cdr3_length: 12
j_call: TRBJ1-1
d_call: .
v_call: TRBV7-8
clone_size: once
cdr3_aa: CASSHRNTEAFF
cdr3_nt: TGTGCCAGCAGCCACAGAAACACTGAAGCTTTCTTT

cdr3_length: 11
j_call: TRBJ2-1
d_call: .
v_call: TRBV29-1
clone_size: .
cdr3_aa: CSVGRGNEQFF
cdr3_nt: TGCAGCGTTGGCAGGGGCAATGAGCAGTTCTTC

cdr3_length: 14
j_call: TRBJ2-2
d_call: TRBD1
v_call: TRBV6-1
clone_size: .
cdr3_aa: CAGDRAQGAGELFF
cdr3_nt: TGTGCCGGGGACCGGGCCCAGGGGGCCGGGGAGCTGTTTTTT

cdr3_length: 15
j_call: TRBJ2-1
d_call: .
v_call: TRBV6-4
clone_size: .
cdr3_aa: CASSDGSNSYNEQFF
cdr3_nt: TGTGCCAGCAGTGACGGAAGCAACTCCTACAATGAGCAGTTCTTC